This T cell receptor beta chain originates from a study of cytomegalovirus exposure and HLA in healthy donors. Study information: In terms of ancestry, the Caucasian-associated cluster contained 75% to 85% of the approximately 380 genotyped donors.

Donors were nominally healthy when sampled, though unrecorded immune exposures were likely. The primer mix had 60 Vbeta and 13 Jbeta primers. Some clones are missing from TCRdb's copy, which holds only in-frame ones; the method was immunoSEQ multiplex PCR. The sample has 150,000 to 200,000 clones; the top ten hold about 6.5%. The germline V gene encodes CDR1 MRHNA and CDR2 SNTAGT. The length of the CDR3 is 15 residues. J lost 10 bases, V lost 6 bases, and 8 bases had no gene match. This chain joins TRBV6-4 and TRBJ2-1; 14 bases align to TRBD2. The specimen sequenced was PBMCs. The receptor's source is a man in his thirties or forties in good health and CMV-seronegative. CDR3 DNA sequence: TGTGCCAGCAGCTTCCTGGGACTAGCGGGGGACGAGCAGTTCTTC. Encoded protein: CASSFLGLAGDEQFF.